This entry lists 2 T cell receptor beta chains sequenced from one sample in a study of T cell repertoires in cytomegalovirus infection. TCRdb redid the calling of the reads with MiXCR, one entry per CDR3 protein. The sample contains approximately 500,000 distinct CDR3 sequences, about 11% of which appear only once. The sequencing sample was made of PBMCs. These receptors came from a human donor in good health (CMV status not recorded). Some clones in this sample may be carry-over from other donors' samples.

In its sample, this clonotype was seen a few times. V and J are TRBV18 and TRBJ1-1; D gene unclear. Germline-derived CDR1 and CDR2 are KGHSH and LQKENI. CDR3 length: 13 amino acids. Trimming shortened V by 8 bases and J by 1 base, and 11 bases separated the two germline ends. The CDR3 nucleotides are TGTGCCAGCAAACTTCCAGAGAACACTGAAGCTTTCTTT. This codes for CASKLPENTEAFF.

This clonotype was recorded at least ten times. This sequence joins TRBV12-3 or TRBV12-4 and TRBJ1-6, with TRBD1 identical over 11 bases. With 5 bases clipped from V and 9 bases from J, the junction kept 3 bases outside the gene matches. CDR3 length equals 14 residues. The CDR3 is CASSRTGGASPLHF. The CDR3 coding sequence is TGTGCCAGCAGTCGGACAGGGGGCGCTTCACCCCTCCACTTT.